This passage covers 25 T cell receptor beta chains from one sample sequenced in a study of shared clonotypes between healthy human individuals. Profiled with immunoSEQ multiplex PCR; TCRdb holds only in-frame clones, not every one. The table lists about 2.3 million clones, more than 80% of them singletons. Source material: naive CD4+ T cells from PBMCs. The sample's subset: CD45RA+ positively selected. Receptors were obtained from a man younger than 35 in good health. Some clones in this sample may be carry-over from other donors' samples.

The J gene is TRBJ2-7, the V gene TRBV4-2; TRBD2 agrees at 12 bases. V was pared by 1 base and J by 3 bases, with 4 bases of the junction left unmatched. The germline gives CDR1 LGHNA, CDR2 YNFKEQ. The length of the CDR3 is 16 residues. The CDR3 DNA sequence: TGTGCCAGCAGCCAAGTACAGACTAGCGGGAGCTACGAGCAGTACTTC. It is translated as CASSQVQTSGSYEQYF.

The chain couples TRBV7-2 to TRBJ1-2, with a weak D call TRBD1 (5 bases). V was cut by 4 bases and J by 0 bases, with 9 bases left in between. The CDR3 loop spans 14 amino acids. CDR1 and CDR2 (germline): SGHTA, FQGNSA. The CDR3 coding sequence is TGTGCCAGCAGCTCCGACAGAGCTAACTATGGCTACACCTTC. Translation: CASSSDRANYGYTF. Full variable domain (remainder filled in from reference TRBV7-2 and TRBJ1-2): GAGVSQSPSNKVTEKGKDVELRCDPISGHTALYWYRQSLGQGLEFLIYFQGNSAPDKSGLPSDRFSAERTGGSVSTLTIQRTQQEDSAVYLCASSSDRANYGYTFGSGTRLTVV.

V usage is TRBV28 and J usage is TRBJ1-5; 9 bases are a match to TRBD1. With V trimmed by 6 bases and J by 1 base, 13 bases remained unmatched. From germline, CDR1 is MDHEN and CDR2 SYDVKM. The CDR3 has 18 amino acids. Written as DNA, the CDR3 is TGTGCCAGCAGCTCCGGGACAGGGTCCCGTTGGAGCAATCAGCCCCAGCATTTT. Translating it yields CASSSGTGSRWSNQPQHF.

This chain uses TRBV5-5 with TRBJ2-7; D is unresolved. This CDR3 has 17 amino acids. CDR1 SGHKS and CDR2 YYEKEE come from the germline V gene (reference sequence). V was pared by 0 bases and J by 4 bases, with 20 bases between. CDR3: CASSLAPQSDSVYEQYF. The CDR3 nucleotides are TGTGCCAGCAGCTTGGCCCCCCAGAGCGACTCAGTATACGAGCAGTACTTC.

A word on this clone: The sample contains more than one DNA sequence encoding this CDR3. J is TRBJ2-5 and V is TRBV7-9; TRBD2 matches at 7 bases. Germline CDR1 reads SEHNR; CDR2 reads FQNEAQ (reference sequence). Germline trimming cut 0 bases from V and 5 bases from J; bases unmatched to any gene: 0. The CDR3 is made up of 13 amino acids. This CDR3 reads CASSLAGGETQYF. In DNA form, the CDR3 reads TGTGCCAGCAGCTTAGCGGGGGGGGAGACCCAGTACTTC.

The chain is built from TRBV7-2 and TRBJ1-5; D not certain. V dropped 1 base and J dropped 5 bases, with 12 bases sitting between them. This CDR3 is built from 15 residues. Germline values: CDR1 SGHTA, CDR2 FQGNSA. The chain's CDR3 is CASSLEADPYQPQHF. The CDR3 DNA reads TGTGCCAGCAGCTTAGAGGCAGATCCGTATCAGCCCCAGCATTTT.

The CDR3 DNA reads as TGTGCCAGCACCCTACGGTCCGGGACTAGCGTTGGTCATGAGCAGTTCTTC. Translation: CASTLRSGTSVGHEQFF. The V and J genes are TRBV2 and TRBJ2-1, with TRBD2 matching over 10 bases. Germline trimming cut 7 bases from V and 8 bases from J; bases unmatched to any gene: 17. The CDR3 runs to 17 residues. Germline V gene sequence: CDR1 SNHLY, CDR2 FYNNEI.

The chain recombines TRBV19 with TRBJ1-2; D may be TRBD1 (6 bases). Trimming cost V 5 bases and J 0 bases, with 13 bases left between them. The CDR3 totals 15 residues. Germline CDR1 is LNHDA and CDR2 is SQIVND (reference sequence). For the CDR3, the DNA is TGTGCCAGTAGTGAGACAGGTACCTCTAACTATGGCTACACCTTC. It is translated as CASSETGTSNYGYTF.

This clone was found once. In nucleotides, the CDR3 is TGCGCCAGCAGCTTGGACGCGGTGTTCCCCGGGGAGCTGTTTTTT. It codes for CASSLDAVFPGELFF. This chain uses TRBV5-1 with TRBJ2-2; D remains unclear. Per germline, CDR1 SGHRS and CDR2 YFSETQ. V dropped 0 bases and J dropped 6 bases, with 12 bases sitting between them. There are 15 residues in the CDR3. The full variable domain, rest sourced from reference TRBV5-1 and TRBJ2-2, is KAGVTQTPRYLIKTRGQQVTLSCSPISGHRSVSWYQQTPGQGLQFLFEYFSETQRNKGNFPGRFSGRQFSNSRSEMNVSTLELGDSALYLCASSLDAVFPGELFFGEGSRLTVL.

The CDR3 loop is CSVGGSGQPQHF. CDR3 DNA sequence: TGCAGCGTTGGGGGGTCGGGTCAGCCCCAGCATTTT. The chain combines TRBV29-1 with TRBJ1-5; perhaps TRBD1 as D (5 bases). V gave up 4 bases and J gave up 6 bases, with 10 bases separating them. The CDR3 contains 12 residues. The germline V gene has CDR1 SQVTM and CDR2 ANQGSEA.

The chain carries TRBV11-2 and TRBJ1-3; 9 nucleotides match TRBD1. This CDR3 spans 16 amino acids. Germline CDR1 is SGHAT and CDR2 is FQNNGV. The junction had 5 bases not matched to a gene; V was cut back by 5 bases and J by 0 bases. CDR3 region: CASSRRTGDSGNTIYF. In DNA, the CDR3 is TGTGCCAGCAGCCGACGGACAGGGGACTCTGGAAACACCATATATTTT.

In nucleotides, the CDR3 is TGCGCCAGCAGCGAGAGGAATCCTAGCACAGATACGCAGTATTTT. It is translated as CASSERNPSTDTQYF. The V and J genes are TRBV5-1 and TRBJ2-3, with unresolved D. Germline V gene sequence: CDR1 SGHRS, CDR2 YFSETQ. V was trimmed by 4 bases and J by 0 bases, leaving 12 bases between them. There are 15 residues in the CDR3.

The rearrangement links TRBV2 to TRBJ2-5; 13 positions agree with TRBD2. The germline V gene encodes CDR1 SNHLY and CDR2 FYNNEI. V lost 7 bases to trimming and J lost 4 bases; unmatched junction nucleotides: 6. This CDR3 has 15 amino acids. The CDR3 nucleotides are TGTGCCAGCAATCTTGGACTAGCGGGAGCAGAGACCCAGTACTTC. This translates into CASNLGLAGAETQYF.

CDR3 sequence (DNA): TGTGCCAGCGGAGGCACCGGGACTCAGAACTATGGCTACACCTTC. Its translation: CASGGTGTQNYGYTF. The V and J genes are TRBV5-5 and TRBJ1-2; perhaps TRBD1 as D (5 bases). Germline CDR1 SGHKS, CDR2 YYEKEE (reference sequence). Trimming pared 7 bases from V and 2 bases from J, leaving 18 bases between. The CDR3 runs 15 residues.

The V and J genes are TRBV11-1 and TRBJ2-1, with 9 bases matching TRBD1. CDR1 is SGHAT, CDR2 FQDESV, per germline (reference sequence). V shed 5 bases, J shed 4 bases, and the junction held 3 bases outside the gene matches. The CDR3 covers 14 residues. CDR3 DNA sequence: TGTGCCAGCAGCCCGGGACAGGGATACAATGAGCAGTTCTTC. Its protein product is CASSPGQGYNEQFF.

As to this clone: The sample contains more than one DNA sequence encoding this CDR3. The chain is built from TRBV18 and TRBJ1-5; D is uncertain. Germline-derived CDR1 and CDR2 are KGHSH and LQKENI. The germline V and J ends were trimmed by 3 bases and 0 bases, with 6 bases remaining between them. The CDR3 contains 14 residues. The CDR3 DNA follows: TGTGCCAGCTCACCCGGCCGTAGCAATCAGCCCCAGCATTTT. It yields the protein CASSPGRSNQPQHF.

The chain uses TRBV29-1 and TRBJ1-1; 7 bases line up with TRBD1. This CDR3 is built from 13 residues. Germline-derived CDR1 and CDR2 are SQVTM and ANQGSEA. The CDR3 nucleotides read TGCAGTTACCACAGGGGTCTGAACACTGAAGCTTTCTTT. Translated, it gives CSYHRGLNTEAFF.

The chain is built from TRBV2 and TRBJ2-1; the match to TRBD2 covers 14 bases. Germline lookup yields CDR1 SNHLY and CDR2 FYNNEI. V lost 6 bases to trimming and J lost 9 bases; unmatched junction nucleotides: 28. There are 22 residues in the CDR3. Here the CDR3 DNA reads TGTGCCAGCAGAACCGCAAGATACATCGGGACTAGCGGGAGATTAGGTATCGGTGAGCAGTTCTTC. Translated, it gives CASRTARYIGTSGRLGIGEQFF. The full variable domain, in which reference TRBV2 and TRBJ2-1 provide the parts outside the CDR3, is EPEVTQTPSHQVTQMGQEVILRCVPISNHLYFYWYRQILGQKVEFLVSFYNNEISEKSEIFDDQFSVERPDGSNFTLKIRSTKLEDSAMYFCASRTARYIGTSGRLGIGEQFFGPGTRLTVL.

The chain recombines TRBV5-1 with TRBJ2-5, with 9 nucleotides matching TRBD1. The CDR3 runs 16 residues. From germline, CDR1 is SGHRS and CDR2 YFSETQ. V shed 0 bases, J shed 3 bases, and the junction held 6 bases outside the gene matches. The DNA of the CDR3 is TGCGCCAGCAGCTTGGTGGCACAGGGGGCGGAAGAGACCCAGTACTTC. This sequence encodes CASSLVAQGAEETQYF.

V is TRBV6-1 and J is TRBJ2-2; TRBD2 is a possible D gene (6 bases). Germline-derived CDR1 and CDR2 are MNHNS and SASEGT. The CDR3 has 15 amino acids. The V end lost 3 bases, the J end lost 13 bases, and 21 bases lay between the germline ends. CDR3 sequence (DNA): TGTGCCAGCAGTGAGCGGGACCGGGGTTCCCTGGGGCTGTTTTTT. Translating gives CASSERDRGSLGLFF.

The rearrangement uses TRBV30 and TRBJ2-3; weak D call: TRBD2 (6 bases). The CDR3 totals 12 residues. In germline, CDR1 is GTSNPN, CDR2 SVGIG (reference sequence). In nucleotides, the CDR3 is TGTGCACGGGGGAGGCTGGGAGATACGCAGTATTTT. Amino acids: CARGRLGDTQYF.

The J gene is TRBJ1-1, the V gene TRBV11-2, with a possible D match to TRBD1 (5 bases). Per the germline V gene, CDR1 is SGHAT and CDR2 is FQNNGV. The CDR3 covers 17 residues. V was cut by 2 bases and J by 5 bases, with 21 bases left in between. Here the CDR3 reads CASSLMAPGKRRTEAFF. The CDR3 DNA follows: TGTGCCAGCAGCTTAATGGCCCCAGGGAAAAGACGAACTGAAGCTTTCTTT.

This chain connects TRBV5-1 to TRBJ2-5, with 12 positions matching TRBD1. CDR3 size: 15 residues. J was trimmed by 3 bases and V by 6 bases; bases with no gene match: 6. Germline V lookup: CDR1 SGHRS, CDR2 YFSETQ. CDR3: CASNPGTGGEETQYF. CDR3 nucleotides: TGCGCCAGCAACCCTGGGACAGGGGGCGAAGAGACCCAGTACTTC.

The genes are TRBV19 and TRBJ2-7; possibly TRBD1 or TRBD2 for D (6 bases each). Germline CDR1 and CDR2: LNHDA and SQIVND (reference sequence). Trimming left V 5 bases short and J 2 bases short, with 19 bases between. This CDR3 has 16 residues. This chain's CDR3 is CASSLSVGGQAYEQYF. The CDR3 coding sequence is TGTGCCAGTAGTCTCTCCGTGGGGGGACAAGCCTACGAGCAGTACTTC.

This chain connects TRBV29-1 to TRBJ2-7; D not certain. Germline lookup yields CDR1 SQVTM and CDR2 ANQGSEA. The CDR3 is 13 residues long. Trimming left V 5 bases short and J 0 bases short, with 11 bases between. CDR3 protein: CSVLRLPSYEQYF. CDR3 sequence (DNA): TGCAGCGTTTTAAGACTGCCCTCCTACGAGCAGTACTTC.